One and the same sample provided the 31 T cell receptor beta chains below, sequenced in a study of blood T cell repertoires in COVID-19. Assay: immunoSEQ multiplex PCR; the TCRdb copy retains only in-frame clones and omits some. The sample contains fewer than 200,000 clones, over 75% of which appear only once. Sequenced input: PBMCs or T cells enriched from blood (not recorded which). All receptors come from a woman aged 40-49 years with acute COVID-19.

This clone was observed a single time. V gene TRBV6-5 combines with J gene TRBJ1-2; no reliable D call. V was shortened by 2 bases and J by 2 bases, with 6 bases between the two germline ends. CDR1 MNHEY and CDR2 SVGAGI come from the germline V gene. This CDR3 has 13 residues. CDR3 loop: CASSYGGNYGYTF. CDR3 coding DNA: TGTGCCAGCAGTTACGGCGGGAACTATGGCTACACCTTC.

The chain links TRBV5-1 to TRBJ2-3; 12 nucleotides line up with TRBD1. CDR3 length equals 15 residues. Looked up from germline, CDR1 is SGHRS and CDR2 is YFSETQ. V lost 4 bases, J lost 6 bases, and 6 bases stayed unmatched. CDR3 in amino acids: CASSRLGQGADTQYF. CDR3 DNA sequence: TGCGCCAGCAGCCGGCTGGGACAGGGGGCGGATACGCAGTATTTT.

The V and J genes are TRBV25-1 and TRBJ1-3, with D unresolved. Trimming stripped 7 bases from V and 0 bases from J, with 13 bases between. CDR1 is MGHDK, CDR2 SYGVNS, per germline. This CDR3 contains 15 residues. The CDR3 DNA reads as TGTGCCAGCAAGCTTAGGACTAACTCTGGAAACACCATATATTTT. This codes for CASKLRTNSGNTIYF.

This clone was recorded many times. This rearrangement joins TRBV24-1 to TRBJ2-1; 11 bases match TRBD2. Trimming at V came to 9 bases and at J to 5 bases, leaving 11 bases not matched to a gene. This CDR3 has 16 amino acids. The germline V gene encodes CDR1 KGHDR and CDR2 SFDVKD. CDR3 nucleotides: TGTGCCACCTCGAGTAGTACTAGCGGGAGAAACAATGAGCAGTTCTTC. It encodes CATSSSTSGRNNEQFF.

The J gene is TRBJ2-1, the V gene TRBV7-9; the D is unclear. This CDR3 region has 11 residues. V lost 8 bases and J lost 8, with 10 bases in between. CDR1 SEHNR and CDR2 FQNEAQ come from the germline V gene (reference sequence). Here the CDR3 DNA reads TGTGCCAGCGGCATCCACGATGAGCAGTTCTTC. Translation: CASGIHDEQFF.

This clone was seen only a few times. The chain links TRBV4-1 to TRBJ2-6; possible D gene TRBD2, 7 bases. The germline V and J ends were trimmed by 4 bases and 2 bases, with 18 bases remaining between them. Germline V gene lookup returns CDR1 MGHRA and CDR2 YSYEKL. The CDR3 covers 18 residues. CDR3 region: CASSLLGGPVPGANVLTF. For the CDR3, the DNA is TGCGCCAGCAGCCTTTTGGGGGGGCCCGTCCCTGGGGCCAACGTCCTGACTTTC.

V usage is TRBV10-3 and J usage is TRBJ2-1; 11 bases agree with TRBD2. Germline loops: CDR1 ENHRY, CDR2 SYGVKD. J lost 9 bases, V lost 8 bases, and 12 bases had no gene match. This CDR3 comprises 15 residues. The CDR3 protein is CAIASVLAGAAEQFF. In DNA form, the CDR3 reads TGTGCCATCGCCTCGGTACTAGCGGGAGCCGCTGAGCAGTTCTTC.

This chain links TRBV19 with TRBJ1-2; 8 bases are shared with TRBD1. CDR3 length: 13 amino acids. Germline CDR1 reads LNHDA; CDR2 reads SQIVND (reference sequence). V shed 3 bases and J 8 bases; nucleotides not matched to a gene: 5. The CDR3 bases are TGTGCCAGTAGTATGGGACAGGTCTTCGGCTACACCTTC. The encoded protein is CASSMGQVFGYTF.

This clone was observed a few times. The CDR3 loop is CASSLVALASTSYEQYF. The CDR3 DNA is TGTGCCAGCTCACTTGTAGCGTTGGCGTCCACCTCCTACGAGCAGTACTTC. The chain recombines TRBV18 with TRBJ2-7; possibly TRBD2 for D (5 bases). The CDR3 has 17 residues. Trimming shortened V by 4 bases and J by 0 bases, and 19 bases separated the two germline ends. Germline lookup yields CDR1 KGHSH and CDR2 LQKENI. Combining the CDR3 with reference TRBV18 and TRBJ2-7 gives the whole variable domain NAGVMQNPRHLVRRRGQEARLRCSPMKGHSHVYWYRQLPEEGLKFMVYLQKENIIDESGMPKERFSAEFPKEGPSILRIQQVVRGDSAAYFCASSLVALASTSYEQYFGPGTRLTVT.

The sample holds one count of this clone. The rearrangement links TRBV2 to TRBJ2-3, with 12 bases that match TRBD2. The germline CDR1 and CDR2 sequences are SNHLY and FYNNEI. The ends lost 2 bases at V and 1 base at J; junction bases unmatched: 4. The CDR3 covers 17 residues. CDR3 bases: TGTGCCAGCAGTGAACGGGGACTAGCGGGCGGCACAGATACGCAGTATTTT. It encodes CASSERGLAGGTDTQYF.

The chain couples TRBV7-9 to TRBJ2-5, with D perhaps matching TRBD1 (6 bases). The germline V gene encodes CDR1 SEHNR and CDR2 FQNEAQ (reference sequence). The CDR3 has 16 amino acids. With 2 bases removed from V and 3 bases from J, the gap between germline ends came to 16 bases. The CDR3 bases are TGTGCCAGCAGCTTATCCATCCAGGGACAAGAAGAGACCCAGTACTTC. The encoded protein is CASSLSIQGQEETQYF. The entire variable domain, with the rest obtained from reference TRBV7-9 and TRBJ2-5, is as follows: DTGVSQNPRHKITKRGQNVTFRCDPISEHNRLYWYRQTLGQGPEFLTYFQNEAQLEKSRLLSDRFSAERPKGSFSTLEIQRTEQGDSAMYLCASSLSIQGQEETQYFGPGTRLLVL.

The chain employs TRBV5-1 and TRBJ1-2; tentative D call: TRBD1 (5 bases). The CDR3 loop spans 13 amino acids. Germline CDR1 SGHRS, CDR2 YFSETQ. V lost 4 bases to trimming and J lost 4 bases, with 11 bases between them. The CDR3 DNA is TGCGCCAGCAGCCTCGGGACTACCTATGGCTACACCTTC. Its translation: CASSLGTTYGYTF.

As regards this clone: This sample also contains other DNA sequences that code for the same CDR3. The chain uses TRBV15 and TRBJ2-2, with 8 bases that match TRBD1. J gave up 4 bases and V 0 bases, and 4 bases lay outside the gene matches. The CDR3 is made up of 16 amino acids. Germline V gene sequence: CDR1 LNHNV, CDR2 YYDKDF (reference sequence). The CDR3 reads CATSRDRTGTTGELFF. Here the CDR3 DNA reads TGTGCCACCAGCAGAGATCGGACAGGGACCACCGGGGAGCTGTTTTTT.

The table lists this clone with a count of one. The chain joins TRBV28 to TRBJ1-1; no clear D. Trimming removed 7 bases from V and 9 bases from J, with 18 bases in between. CDR1 MDHEN and CDR2 SYDVKM come from the germline V gene. The CDR3 extends over 13 amino acids. Here the CDR3 DNA reads TGTGCCAGCATCCGTGGGCCGGGAAGCCAAGCTTTCTTT. Its protein is CASIRGPGSQAFF.

V is TRBV7-2 and J is TRBJ1-2, with 9 positions matching TRBD1. The junction had 11 bases not matched to a gene; V was cut back by 4 bases and J by 8 bases. In germline, CDR1 is SGHTA, CDR2 FQGNSA. The CDR3 runs 15 residues. As DNA, the CDR3 is TGTGCCAGCAGCTATAGGGACAGGGCTCCCGGGGGCTACACCTTC. Translated, it gives CASSYRDRAPGGYTF.

The chain employs TRBV7-2 and TRBJ1-5; the D gene is possibly TRBD1 (5 bases). Trimming cost V 0 bases and J 10 bases, with 10 bases left between them. This CDR3 region has 13 residues. Germline CDR1 SGHTA, CDR2 FQGNSA. CDR3 in amino acids: CASSLARQGPQHF. The CDR3 coding sequence is TGTGCCAGCAGCTTAGCGAGGCAGGGCCCCCAGCATTTT.

This clone was counted between two and nine times. The rearrangement links TRBV18 to TRBJ1-2, with D possibly TRBD1 on 6 matching bases. Germline CDR1 KGHSH, CDR2 LQKENI. This CDR3 contains 14 residues. Trimming removed 1 base from V and 4 bases from J, with 10 bases in between. DNA for the CDR3: TGTGCCAGCTCACCACGGGCACAGGGCTATGGCTACACCTTC. It yields the protein CASSPRAQGYGYTF.

V and J are TRBV7-9 and TRBJ2-3; possibly TRBD2 for D (5 bases). This CDR3 is built from 13 residues. Germline V gene sequence: CDR1 SEHNR, CDR2 FQNEAQ (reference sequence). V was trimmed by 0 bases and J by 6 bases, leaving 7 bases between them. The CDR3, as DNA: TGTGCCAGCAGCTTAGCGGGAGTTGATACGCAGTATTTT. This sequence encodes CASSLAGVDTQYF.

This clone has only one observation. The rearrangement joins TRBV3-1 (or the pseudogene TRBV3-2) to TRBJ2-7; 16 nucleotides agree with TRBD2. The CDR3 extends over 17 amino acids. The germline V gene encodes CDR1 LGHDT and CDR2 YNNKEL (reference sequence). V shed 1 base, J shed 7 bases, and the junction held 7 bases outside the gene matches. CDR3 amino acids: CASSQGLGLAGGSEQYF. CDR3 in DNA: TGTGCCAGCAGCCAAGGACTGGGACTAGCGGGAGGGAGTGAGCAGTACTTC.

The V call is TRBV5-8, the J call TRBJ2-1, with a possible D match to TRBD2 (5 bases). Trimming removed 0 bases from V and 6 bases from J, with 19 bases in between. This CDR3 is built from 17 residues. Per the germline V gene, CDR1 is SGHTS and CDR2 is YDEGEE. The CDR3 bases are TGTGCCAGCAGCTTGGCCTTGGACTCCCTCCCTACCAATGAGCAGTTCTTC. It translates to CASSLALDSLPTNEQFF.

DNA for the CDR3: TGTGCCAGCAGCCAAGATATTCCAGCGGGCTCCTACAATGAGCAGTTCTTC. Translation gives CASSQDIPAGSYNEQFF. J is TRBJ2-1 and V is TRBV4-2; D is possibly TRBD2 (6 bases). V lost 0 bases, J lost 0 bases, and 12 bases lay in between. The germline gives CDR1 LGHNA, CDR2 YNFKEQ. The CDR3 loop spans 17 amino acids.

V gene TRBV5-1 combines with J gene TRBJ1-2, with 9 bases that match TRBD1. V gave up 4 bases and J gave up 2 bases; unmatched junction bases: 6. This CDR3 region has 15 residues. CDR1 is SGHRS and CDR2 is YFSETQ in the germline V gene. The CDR3 region is CASSATGGTNYGYTF. The CDR3 bases are TGCGCCAGCAGCGCGACAGGGGGAACCAACTATGGCTACACCTTC.

This clone was counted between two and nine times. V usage is TRBV10-1 and J usage is TRBJ1-4; D possibly corresponds to TRBD1 (6 bases). CDR3 size: 13 residues. Deletions cut 4 bases from V and 8 bases from J, with 11 bases between. Germline V gene lookup returns CDR1 WNHNN and CDR2 SYGVQD (reference sequence). CDR3 coding DNA: TGCGCCAGCAGTGCCAAAGGGACAGAAAAACTGTTTTTT. This gives the protein CASSAKGTEKLFF.

The chain couples TRBV29-1 to TRBJ2-4, with 11 bases aligning to TRBD2. V lost 5 bases to trimming and J lost 4 bases; unmatched junction nucleotides: 7. Germline loops: CDR1 SQVTM, CDR2 ANQGSEA. The CDR3 runs 15 residues. In nucleotides, the CDR3 is TGCAGCGTTCGTACTAGCGGGAGTGGAAAAAACATTCAGTACTTC. Encoded protein: CSVRTSGSGKNIQYF.

The chain carries TRBV6-5 and TRBJ2-5; 9 nucleotides align to TRBD1. The CDR3 loop spans 14 amino acids. CDR1 MNHEY and CDR2 SVGAGI come from the germline V gene. Trimming cost V 9 bases and J 4 bases; bases outside gene matches: 9. This chain's CDR3 is CASKFTGGRETQYF. The CDR3 nucleotides are TGTGCCAGTAAATTCACAGGGGGCCGAGAGACCCAGTACTTC.

This clone appeared once. The rearrangement links TRBV19 to TRBJ2-2; 7 bases agree with TRBD1. The V gene's germline CDR1 is LNHDA and CDR2 SQIVND (reference sequence). The J segment lost 4 bases and the V segment lost 10 bases, leaving 9 bases of the junction unmatched. The CDR3 totals 14 residues. The CDR3 loop reads CATGQAPGTGELFF. The CDR3 DNA is TGTGCCACCGGACAGGCCCCGGGCACCGGGGAGCTGTTTTTT.

V is TRBV4-2 and J is TRBJ2-1; 7 bases match TRBD2. The CDR3 runs to 15 residues. Germline assignment: CDR1 LGHNA and CDR2 YNFKEQ. V gave up 0 bases and J gave up 10 bases; unmatched junction bases: 9. For the CDR3, the DNA is TGTGCCAGCAGCCAAGAATGGACTAGTCTGGAGGAGCAGTTCTTC. Translation gives CASSQEWTSLEEQFF.

V is TRBV5-1 and J is TRBJ2-3, with 7 positions matching TRBD1. The CDR3 consists of 15 residues. Germline V gene data show CDR1 as SGHRS and CDR2 as YFSETQ. Losses at the gene ends were 4 bases for V and 6 bases for J; bases not matched to a gene: 11. The CDR3 nucleotides are TGCGCCAGCAGCGGGGAAGGGGGCTGGGAGGATACGCAGTATTTT. Amino acid sequence: CASSGEGGWEDTQYF.

This clone turned up a few times. The chain recombines TRBV24-1 with TRBJ2-1; 11 nucleotides match TRBD2. In germline, CDR1 is KGHDR, CDR2 SFDVKD. This CDR3 is built from 15 residues. After removal of 1 base from V and 10 bases from J, the junction contained 5 bases not matched to a gene. CDR3 DNA sequence: TGTGCCACCAGTGATTTATCTAGCGGGGGGACGGAGCAGTTCTTC. Translated, it gives CATSDLSSGGTEQFF.

This clone was picked up a small number of times. The rearrangement links TRBV9 to TRBJ1-3; D gene unclear. V shed 0 bases and J shed 0 bases, with 10 bases lying between them. This CDR3 contains 16 residues. Germline-derived CDR1 and CDR2 are SGDLS and YYNGEE. The CDR3 here is CASSVGYSFSGNTIYF. CDR3 coding DNA: TGTGCCAGCAGCGTAGGTTACAGTTTCTCTGGAAACACCATATATTTT.

This sequence joins TRBV10-3 and TRBJ1-1, with 10 bases fitting TRBD1. This CDR3 comprises 18 residues. Unmatched junction bases numbered 14, after V lost 6 bases and J lost 1 base. Germline V gives CDR1 ENHRY, CDR2 SYGVKD. The CDR3 coding sequence is TGTGCCATCAGCGTGGGACAGGGGATAGGAAGTGGGAACACTGAAGCTTTCTTT. Amino acid sequence: CAISVGQGIGSGNTEAFF.